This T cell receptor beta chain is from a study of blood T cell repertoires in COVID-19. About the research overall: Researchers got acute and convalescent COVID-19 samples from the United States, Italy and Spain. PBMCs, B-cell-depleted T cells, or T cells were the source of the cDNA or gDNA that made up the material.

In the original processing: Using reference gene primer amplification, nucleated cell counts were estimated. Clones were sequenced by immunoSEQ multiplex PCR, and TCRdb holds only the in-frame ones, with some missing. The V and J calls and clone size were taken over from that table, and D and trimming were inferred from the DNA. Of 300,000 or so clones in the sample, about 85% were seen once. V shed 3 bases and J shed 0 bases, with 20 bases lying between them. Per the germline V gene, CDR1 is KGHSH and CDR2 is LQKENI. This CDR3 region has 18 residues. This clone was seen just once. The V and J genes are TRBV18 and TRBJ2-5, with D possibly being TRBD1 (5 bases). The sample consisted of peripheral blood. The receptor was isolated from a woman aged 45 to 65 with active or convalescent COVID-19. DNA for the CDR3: TGTGCCAGCTCACCTTCGACAGCTGGACCGTTGTACCAAGAGACCCAGTACTTC. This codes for CASSPSTAGPLYQETQYF.